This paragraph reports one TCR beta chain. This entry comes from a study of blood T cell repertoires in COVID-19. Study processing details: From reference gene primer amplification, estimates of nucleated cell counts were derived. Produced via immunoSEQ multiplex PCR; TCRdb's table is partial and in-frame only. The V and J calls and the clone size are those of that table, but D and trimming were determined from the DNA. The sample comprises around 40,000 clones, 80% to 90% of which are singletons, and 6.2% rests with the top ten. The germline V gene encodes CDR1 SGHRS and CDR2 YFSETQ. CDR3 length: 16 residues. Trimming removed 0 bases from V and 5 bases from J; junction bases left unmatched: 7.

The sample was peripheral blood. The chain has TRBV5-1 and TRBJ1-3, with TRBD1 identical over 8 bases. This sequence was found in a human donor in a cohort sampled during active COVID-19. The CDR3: CASSLAATGVRNTIYF. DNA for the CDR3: TGCGCCAGCAGCTTGGCCGCGACAGGGGTGAGAAACACCATATATTTT.